Below, 16 T cell receptor beta chains from the same sample are listed, as sequenced in a study of T cell changes during pregnancy in multiple sclerosis. Only in-frame clones appear in the TCRdb table, and some are missing; sequencing was by immunoSEQ multiplex PCR. This table has roughly 70,000 clones, about nine tenths appearing once. Sequencing was performed on peripheral blood, taken in the third trimester of pregnancy. Every receptor here comes from a female donor with multiple sclerosis, enrolled in a pregnancy study.

The chain combines TRBV4-2 with TRBJ1-2, with D possibly TRBD1 on 5 matching bases. Germline-derived CDR1 and CDR2 are LGHNA and YNFKEQ. Trimming removed 5 bases from V and 5 bases from J, with 21 bases in between. The CDR3 is 16 residues long. This chain's CDR3 is CASSEGERQGGYGYTF. CDR3 coding DNA: TGTGCCAGCAGCGAAGGCGAGCGGCAGGGAGGGTATGGCTACACCTTC.

This clone was seen a single time. The V gene is TRBV5-4, the J gene TRBJ2-1; possible D gene TRBD2, 6 bases. Deletions cut 4 bases from V and 4 bases from J, with 15 bases between. The CDR3 length is 15 residues. Germline V gene sequence: CDR1 SGHNT, CDR2 YYREEE (reference sequence). CDR3 nucleotide sequence: TGTGCCAGCAGCAGCCGGGACTCGATGTACAATGAGCAGTTCTTC. Translation gives CASSSRDSMYNEQFF.

V usage is TRBV5-6 and J usage is TRBJ1-2, with a tentative D call TRBD1 (5 bases). Trimming took 2 bases from V and 8 from J, leaving 25 bases between them. Looked up from germline, CDR1 is SGHDT and CDR2 is YYEEEE. The CDR3 extends over 17 amino acids. CDR3 DNA sequence: TGTGCCAGCAGCTTCTGGTCGGCGGGGGACGGTATCCTCGGCTACACCTTC. Translation: CASSFWSAGDGILGYTF.

This clone has only one observation. The genes are TRBV6-4 and TRBJ1-2; D call uncertain. The V end lost 4 bases, the J end lost 2 bases, and 8 bases lay between the germline ends. CDR3 length equals 13 residues. Germline V gene data show CDR1 as MRHNA and CDR2 as SNTAGT. The CDR3: CASSVGSNYGYTF. The CDR3 DNA follows: TGTGCCAGCAGTGTGGGCAGCAACTATGGCTACACCTTC.

V and J are TRBV19 and TRBJ1-1; a weak D match, TRBD1 (5 bases). CDR1 is LNHDA and CDR2 is SQIVND in the germline V gene (reference sequence). The CDR3 contains 15 residues. The V gene lost 3 bases and the J gene lost 1 base, with 12 bases spanning the gap. The chain's CDR3 is CASSIVRGGNTEAFF. CDR3 sequence (DNA): TGTGCCAGTAGTATCGTGCGGGGGGGGAACACTGAAGCTTTCTTT.

The chain's CDR3 is CASSLVQGAGNEQFF. CDR3 sequence (DNA): TGTGCCAGCAGCTTAGTTCAGGGGGCTGGCAATGAGCAGTTCTTC. The chain employs TRBV11-1 and TRBJ2-1; TRBD1 matches 8 bases. CDR3 length equals 15 residues. Trimming removed 1 base from V and 6 bases from J; junction bases left unmatched: 5. In germline, CDR1 is SGHAT, CDR2 FQDESV (reference sequence).

The rearrangement joins TRBV5-6 to TRBJ2-7; D is undetermined. The V end lost 5 bases, the J end lost 2 bases, and 17 bases lay between the germline ends. The CDR3 is made up of 15 amino acids. CDR1 is SGHDT, CDR2 YYEEEE, per germline. CDR3 region: CASSPPGSLTYEQYF. CDR3 nucleotides: TGTGCCAGCAGTCCCCCGGGTTCGTTGACCTACGAGCAGTACTTC.

The rearrangement joins TRBV2 to TRBJ1-2, with D possibly TRBD1 on 6 matching bases. The CDR3 runs 13 residues. Deletions cut 7 bases from V and 4 bases from J, with 13 bases between. From germline, CDR1 is SNHLY and CDR2 FYNNEI. The CDR3 spells CASTSDSPYGYTF. In DNA, the CDR3 is TGTGCCAGCACGTCGGACAGCCCCTATGGCTACACCTTC.

The rearrangement joins TRBV6-5 to TRBJ2-7; D gene ambiguous. V lost 2 bases to trimming and J lost 0 bases, with 14 bases between them. This CDR3 contains 16 residues. The germline V gene has CDR1 MNHEY and CDR2 SVGAGI. In DNA form, the CDR3 reads TGTGCCAGCAGTTACCGGGTGGAGAGGAGCTCCTACGAGCAGTACTTC. This translates into CASSYRVERSSYEQYF.

The chain carries TRBV30 and TRBJ2-5; no reliable D call. The V end was cut by 0 bases, the J end by 4 bases, with 9 bases between. This CDR3 has 13 residues. Germline assignment: CDR1 GTSNPN and CDR2 SVGIG (reference sequence). CDR3 in amino acids: CAWSVLSRETQYF. The CDR3 coding sequence is TGTGCCTGGAGTGTATTATCGAGAGAGACCCAGTACTTC.

Points on this clone: Other nucleotide sequences in the sample specify the same CDR3. The chain uses TRBV19 and TRBJ1-2; D gene unclear. The CDR3 runs 13 residues. CDR1 LNHDA and CDR2 SQIVND come from the germline V gene (reference sequence). The V end was cut by 5 bases, the J end by 2 bases, with 9 bases between. CDR3 sequence: CASSSGTNYGYTF. CDR3 in DNA: TGTGCCAGTAGTTCAGGAACGAACTATGGCTACACCTTC.

The chain uses TRBV7-9 and TRBJ2-1; 7 nucleotides match TRBD2. V lost 5 bases to trimming and J lost 2 bases; unmatched junction nucleotides: 9. The CDR3 has 16 amino acids. Germline CDR1 SEHNR, CDR2 FQNEAQ (reference sequence). The CDR3 sequence: CASSRPGLAAYNEQFF. In nucleotides, the CDR3 is TGTGCCAGCAGCCGACCCGGGCTAGCGGCCTACAATGAGCAGTTCTTC.

The genes are TRBV11-2 and TRBJ2-3; 7 nucleotides line up with TRBD2. The V gene's germline CDR1 is SGHAT and CDR2 FQNNGV. V lost 0 bases, J lost 0 bases, and 6 bases stayed unmatched. CDR3 length: 17 residues. The CDR3 is CASSLDLFSGSTDTQYF. The CDR3, as DNA: TGTGCCAGCAGCTTAGATCTCTTTAGCGGGAGCACAGATACGCAGTATTTT.

The gene calls are TRBV7-8 and TRBJ2-2; D is uncertain. CDR3 length: 16 residues. CDR1 is SGHVS and CDR2 is FQNEAQ in the germline V gene. Trimming shortened V by 3 bases and J by 0 bases, and 11 bases separated the two germline ends. This chain's CDR3 is CASSFPRGANTGELFF. In DNA, the CDR3 is TGTGCCAGCAGCTTCCCACGAGGAGCGAACACCGGGGAGCTGTTTTTT.

V is TRBV5-4 and J is TRBJ2-3; 12 bases fit TRBD2. Per the germline V gene, CDR1 is SGHNT and CDR2 is YYREEE (reference sequence). With V trimmed by 0 bases and J by 4 bases, 3 bases remained unmatched. The CDR3 is made up of 16 amino acids. CDR3 loop: CASSLALAGGADTQYF. The CDR3 DNA reads as TGTGCCAGCAGCTTGGCCCTAGCGGGGGGGGCAGATACGCAGTATTTT.

This chain joins TRBV2 and TRBJ1-2; D perhaps matches TRBD1 (5 bases). This CDR3 has 14 residues. Trimming shortened V by 2 bases and J by 4 bases, and 11 bases separated the two germline ends. The germline gives CDR1 SNHLY, CDR2 FYNNEI. CDR3 nucleotide sequence: TGTGCCAGCAGTGAATTAACGGGGGGCTATGGCTACACCTTC. Translating it yields CASSELTGGYGYTF.